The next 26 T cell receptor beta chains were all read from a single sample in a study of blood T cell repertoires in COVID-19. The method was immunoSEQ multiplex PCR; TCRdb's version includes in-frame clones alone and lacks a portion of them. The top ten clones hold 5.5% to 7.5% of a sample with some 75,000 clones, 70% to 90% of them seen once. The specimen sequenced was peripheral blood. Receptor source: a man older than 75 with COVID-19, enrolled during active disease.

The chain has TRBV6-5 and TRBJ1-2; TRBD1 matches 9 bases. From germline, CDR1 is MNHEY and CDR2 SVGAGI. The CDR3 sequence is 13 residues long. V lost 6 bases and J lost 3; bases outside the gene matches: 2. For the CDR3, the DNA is TGTGCCAGCAGGGGGACAGGGCACTATGGCTACACCTTC. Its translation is CASRGTGHYGYTF.

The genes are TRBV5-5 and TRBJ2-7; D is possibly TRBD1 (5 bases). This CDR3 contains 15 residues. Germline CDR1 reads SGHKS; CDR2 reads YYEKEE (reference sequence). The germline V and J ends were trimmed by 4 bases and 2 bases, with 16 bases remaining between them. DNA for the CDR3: TGTGCCAGCAGCCCCCGGCAGGGTGCCCCCTACGAGCAGTACTTC. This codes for CASSPRQGAPYEQYF.

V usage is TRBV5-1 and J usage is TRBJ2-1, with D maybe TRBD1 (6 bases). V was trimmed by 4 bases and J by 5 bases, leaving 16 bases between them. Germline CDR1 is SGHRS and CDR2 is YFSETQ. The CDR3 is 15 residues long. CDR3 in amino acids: CASSKQGLVNNEQFF. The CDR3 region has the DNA TGCGCCAGCAGCAAACAGGGCCTGGTAAACAATGAGCAGTTCTTC. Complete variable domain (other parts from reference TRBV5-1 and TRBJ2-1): KAGVTQTPRYLIKTRGQQVTLSCSPISGHRSVSWYQQTPGQGLQFLFEYFSETQRNKGNFPGRFSGRQFSNSRSEMNVSTLELGDSALYLCASSKQGLVNNEQFFGPGTRLTVL.

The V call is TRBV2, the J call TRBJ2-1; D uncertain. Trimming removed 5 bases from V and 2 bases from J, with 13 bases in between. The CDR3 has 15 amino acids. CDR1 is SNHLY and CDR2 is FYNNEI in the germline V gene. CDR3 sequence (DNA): TGTGCCAGCAGTAAGTTGGCCCATACCTACAATGAGCAGTTCTTC. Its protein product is CASSKLAHTYNEQFF.

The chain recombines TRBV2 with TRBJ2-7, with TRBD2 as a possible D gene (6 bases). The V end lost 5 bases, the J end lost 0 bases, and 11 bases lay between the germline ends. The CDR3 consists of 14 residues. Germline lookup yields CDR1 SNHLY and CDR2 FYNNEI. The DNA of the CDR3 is TGTGCCAGCAGTCGGGACTTAACCTCCTACGAGCAGTACTTC. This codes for CASSRDLTSYEQYF.

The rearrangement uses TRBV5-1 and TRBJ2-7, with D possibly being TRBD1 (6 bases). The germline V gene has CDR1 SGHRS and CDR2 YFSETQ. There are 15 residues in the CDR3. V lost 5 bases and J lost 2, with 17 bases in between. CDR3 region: CASRLQGISTYEQYF. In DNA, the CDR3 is TGCGCCAGCAGGTTGCAGGGGATTAGTACCTACGAGCAGTACTTC.

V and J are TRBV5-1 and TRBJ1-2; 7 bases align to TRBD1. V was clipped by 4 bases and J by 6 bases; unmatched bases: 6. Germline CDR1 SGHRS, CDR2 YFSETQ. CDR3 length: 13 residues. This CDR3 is CASSRGGSDGYTF. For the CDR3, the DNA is TGCGCCAGCAGCCGAGGGGGCTCGGATGGCTACACCTTC.

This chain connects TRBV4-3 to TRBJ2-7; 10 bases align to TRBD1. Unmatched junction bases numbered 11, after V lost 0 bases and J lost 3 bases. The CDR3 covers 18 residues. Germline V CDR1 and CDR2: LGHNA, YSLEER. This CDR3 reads CASSQDDRGRFPLYEQYF. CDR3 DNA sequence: TGCGCCAGCAGCCAAGATGACAGGGGGCGCTTCCCCCTCTACGAGCAGTACTTC.

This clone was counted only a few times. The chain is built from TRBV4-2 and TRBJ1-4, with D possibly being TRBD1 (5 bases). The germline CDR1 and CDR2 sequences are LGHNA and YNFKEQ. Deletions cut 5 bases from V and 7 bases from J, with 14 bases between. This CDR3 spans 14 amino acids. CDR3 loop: CASSGALGGEKLFF. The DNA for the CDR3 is TGTGCCAGCAGCGGGGCTCTCGGGGGTGAAAAACTGTTTTTT.

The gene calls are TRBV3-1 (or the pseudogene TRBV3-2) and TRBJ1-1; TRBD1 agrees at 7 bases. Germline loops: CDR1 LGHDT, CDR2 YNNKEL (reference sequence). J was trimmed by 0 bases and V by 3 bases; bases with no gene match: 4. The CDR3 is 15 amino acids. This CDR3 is CASSQRDSLNTEAFF. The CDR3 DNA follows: TGTGCCAGCAGCCAGAGGGACAGCTTGAACACTGAAGCTTTCTTT.

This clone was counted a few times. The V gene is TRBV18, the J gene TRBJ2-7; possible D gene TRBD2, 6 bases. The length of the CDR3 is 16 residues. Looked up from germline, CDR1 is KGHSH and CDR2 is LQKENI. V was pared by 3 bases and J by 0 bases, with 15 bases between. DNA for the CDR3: TGTGCCAGCTCACCCTCGGGTGGGGGGTTCTCCTACGAGCAGTACTTC. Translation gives CASSPSGGGFSYEQYF.

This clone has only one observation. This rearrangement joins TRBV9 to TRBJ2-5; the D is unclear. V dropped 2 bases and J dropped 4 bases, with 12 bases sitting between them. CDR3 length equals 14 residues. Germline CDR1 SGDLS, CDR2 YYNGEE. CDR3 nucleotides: TGTGCCAGCAGCGTTAACCCCACCGGAGAGACCCAGTACTTC. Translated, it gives CASSVNPTGETQYF.

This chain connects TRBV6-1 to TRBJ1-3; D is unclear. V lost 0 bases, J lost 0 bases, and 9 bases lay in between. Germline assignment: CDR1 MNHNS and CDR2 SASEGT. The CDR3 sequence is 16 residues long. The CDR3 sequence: CASSEAKHRSGNTIYF. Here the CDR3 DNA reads TGTGCCAGCAGTGAAGCGAAACATCGCTCTGGAAACACCATATATTTT.

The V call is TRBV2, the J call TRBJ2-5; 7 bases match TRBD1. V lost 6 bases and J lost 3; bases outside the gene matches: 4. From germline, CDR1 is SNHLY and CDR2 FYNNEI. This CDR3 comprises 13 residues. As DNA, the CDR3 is TGTGCCAGCAGCTTGGGACAGAAAGAGACCCAGTACTTC. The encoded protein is CASSLGQKETQYF. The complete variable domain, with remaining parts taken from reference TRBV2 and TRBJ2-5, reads EPEVTQTPSHQVTQMGQEVILRCVPISNHLYFYWYRQILGQKVEFLVSFYNNEISEKSEIFDDQFSVERPDGSNFTLKIRSTKLEDSAMYFCASSLGQKETQYFGPGTRLLVL.

CDR3 amino acids: CASSLSAHEQYF. CDR3 DNA: TGTGCCAGCAGTCTTAGTGCCCACGAGCAGTACTTC. This rearrangement joins TRBV7-9 to TRBJ2-7; D remains unclear. Germline V CDR1 and CDR2: SEHNR, FQNEAQ (reference sequence). This CDR3 has 12 amino acids. V was trimmed by 6 bases and J by 5 bases, leaving 11 bases between them.

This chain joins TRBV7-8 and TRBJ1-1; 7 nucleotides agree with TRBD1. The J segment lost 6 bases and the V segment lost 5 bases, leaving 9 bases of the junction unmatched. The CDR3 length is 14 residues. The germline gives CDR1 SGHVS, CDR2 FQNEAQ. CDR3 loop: CASSREGANPEAFF. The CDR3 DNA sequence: TGTGCCAGCAGCCGAGAGGGGGCCAACCCTGAAGCTTTCTTT.

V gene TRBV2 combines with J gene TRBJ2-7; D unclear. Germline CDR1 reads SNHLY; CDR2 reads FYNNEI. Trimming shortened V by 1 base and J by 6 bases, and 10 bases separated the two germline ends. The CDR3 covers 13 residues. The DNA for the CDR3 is TGTGCCAGCAGTGAAGTGGGCAACATCGAGCAGTACTTC. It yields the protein CASSEVGNIEQYF.

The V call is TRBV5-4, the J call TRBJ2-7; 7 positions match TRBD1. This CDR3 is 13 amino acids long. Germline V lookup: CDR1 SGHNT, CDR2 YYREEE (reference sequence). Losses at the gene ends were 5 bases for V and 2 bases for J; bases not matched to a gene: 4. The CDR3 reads CASRSGQTYEQYF. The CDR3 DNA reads TGTGCCAGCAGGTCGGGACAGACCTACGAGCAGTACTTC. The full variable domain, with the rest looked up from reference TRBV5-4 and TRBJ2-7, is ETGVTQSPTHLIKTRGQQVTLRCSSQSGHNTVSWYQQALGQGPQFIFQYYREEENGRGNFPPRFSGLQFPNYSSELNVNALELDDSALYLCASRSGQTYEQYFGPGTRLTVT.

CDR3 nucleotides: TGTGCCAGCAGCTTTATCAATGAGCAGTTCTTC. This encodes CASSFINEQFF. The chain uses TRBV5-4 and TRBJ2-1; no clear D gene. The CDR3 runs 11 residues. V lost 2 bases and J 6 bases, leaving 3 bases between the germline ends. CDR1 is SGHNT, CDR2 YYREEE, per germline (reference sequence). The variable domain in full, with the rest retrieved from reference TRBV5-4 and TRBJ2-1, is ETGVTQSPTHLIKTRGQQVTLRCSSQSGHNTVSWYQQALGQGPQFIFQYYREEENGRGNFPPRFSGLQFPNYSSELNVNALELDDSALYLCASSFINEQFFGPGTRLTVL.

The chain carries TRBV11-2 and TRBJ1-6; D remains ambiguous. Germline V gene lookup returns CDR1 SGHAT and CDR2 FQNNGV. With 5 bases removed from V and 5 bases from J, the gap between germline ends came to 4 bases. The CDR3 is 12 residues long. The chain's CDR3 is CASSRNNSPLHF. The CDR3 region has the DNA TGTGCCAGCAGCCGTAATAATTCACCCCTCCACTTT.

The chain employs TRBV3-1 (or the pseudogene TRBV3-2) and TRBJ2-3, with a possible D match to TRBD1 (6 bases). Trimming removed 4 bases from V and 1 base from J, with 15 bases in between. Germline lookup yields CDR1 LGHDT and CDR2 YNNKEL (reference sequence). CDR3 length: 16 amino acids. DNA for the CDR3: TGTGCCAGCAGCCTCCGACAGGCGTGGGGCACAGATACGCAGTATTTT. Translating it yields CASSLRQAWGTDTQYF.

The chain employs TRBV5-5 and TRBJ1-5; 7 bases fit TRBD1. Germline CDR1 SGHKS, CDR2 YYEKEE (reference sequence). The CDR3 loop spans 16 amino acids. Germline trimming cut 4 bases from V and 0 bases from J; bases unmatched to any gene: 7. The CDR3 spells CASSPPGQVSNQPQHF. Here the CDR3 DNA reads TGTGCCAGCAGCCCGCCTGGACAGGTTAGCAATCAGCCCCAGCATTTT.

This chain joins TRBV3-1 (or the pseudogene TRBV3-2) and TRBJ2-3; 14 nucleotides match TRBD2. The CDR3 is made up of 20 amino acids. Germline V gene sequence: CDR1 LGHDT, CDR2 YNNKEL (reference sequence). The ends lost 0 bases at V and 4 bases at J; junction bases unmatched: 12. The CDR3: CASSQDTRLAGGDWPDTQYF. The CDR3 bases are TGTGCCAGCAGCCAAGACACTCGACTAGCGGGGGGGGACTGGCCAGATACGCAGTATTTT.

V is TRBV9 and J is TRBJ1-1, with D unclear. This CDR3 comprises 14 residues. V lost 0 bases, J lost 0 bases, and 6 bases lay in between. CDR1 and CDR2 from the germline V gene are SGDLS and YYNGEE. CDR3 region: CASSVDPLNTEAFF. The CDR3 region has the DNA TGTGCCAGCAGCGTAGATCCGTTGAACACTGAAGCTTTCTTT.

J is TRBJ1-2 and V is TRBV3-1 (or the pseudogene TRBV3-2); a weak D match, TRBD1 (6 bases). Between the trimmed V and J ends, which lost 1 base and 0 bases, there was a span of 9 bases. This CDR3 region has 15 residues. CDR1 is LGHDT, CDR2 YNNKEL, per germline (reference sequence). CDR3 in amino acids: CASSQVGQSNYGYTF. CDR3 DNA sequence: TGTGCCAGCAGCCAAGTTGGACAGTCTAACTATGGCTACACCTTC.

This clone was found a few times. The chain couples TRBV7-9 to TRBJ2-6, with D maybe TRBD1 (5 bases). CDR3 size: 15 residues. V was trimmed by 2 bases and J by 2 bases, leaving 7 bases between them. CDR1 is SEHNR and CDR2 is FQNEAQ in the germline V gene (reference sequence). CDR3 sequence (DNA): TGTGCCAGCAGCTTAAGGGGTGCTGGGGCCAACGTCCTGACTTTC. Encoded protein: CASSLRGAGANVLTF.